The 5 T cell receptor beta chains given below trace back to one sample, sequenced in a study of CD8+ T cells in alopecia areata. The sequencing template was cDNA reverse transcribed from extracted RNA. Libraries were prepared by immunoSEQ multiplex PCR; TCRdb keeps only in-frame clonotypes and omits some of them. The sample lists under 65,000 clones, roughly 46% occurring once. The sample taken for sequencing was NKG2D-low CD8+ T cells sorted from blood. The receptors here all came from a human donor with alopecia areata.

In this sample, this clone turned up a few times. Relative to the germline gene, one junction end is altered; a read error may explain this. The gene calls are TRBV29-1 and TRBJ2-5; possibly TRBD1 or TRBD2 for D (5 bases each). The CDR3 has 13 amino acids. Germline CDR1 SQVTM, CDR2 ANQGSEA. Here the CDR3 DNA reads TGCAGCGTAGAAGGGACGAGACAAGAGACCCAGTACTTC. Protein product: CSVEGTRQETQYF.

This sequence joins TRBV7-8 and TRBJ2-2, with 7 bases aligning to TRBD2. With V trimmed by 3 bases and J by 2 bases, 3 bases remained unmatched. Germline V lookup: CDR1 SGHVS, CDR2 FQNEAQ. The CDR3 spans 15 residues. The CDR3 here is CASSFRTSNTGELFF. The CDR3 DNA sequence: TGTGCCAGCAGCTTTAGGACTAGTAACACCGGGGAGCTGTTTTTT.

This clone occurred once. The chain uses TRBV6-5 and TRBJ2-5; 10 bases are a match to TRBD2. The CDR3 sequence is 16 residues long. The V segment lost 4 bases and the J segment 2 bases; nucleotides outside the gene matches: 7. CDR1 is MNHEY, CDR2 SVGAGI, per germline. The CDR3 reads CASSSPASGGQETQYF. CDR3 in DNA: TGTGCCAGCAGTTCCCCAGCTAGCGGGGGTCAAGAGACCCAGTACTTC.

This clone was found a few times. The chain combines TRBV7-8 with TRBJ1-5, with a weak D call TRBD1 (6 bases). Germline CDR1 reads SGHVS; CDR2 reads FQNEAQ. The CDR3 is 15 amino acids. Trimming removed 5 bases at V and 3 bases at J, with 14 bases between. DNA of the CDR3: TGTGCCAGCAGCCAGGAGGGGGGCCCCAATCAGCCCCAGCATTTT. Translation gives CASSQEGGPNQPQHF.

This clone has more than one count but fewer than ten. The chain recombines TRBV29-1 with TRBJ2-3, with 8 bases aligning to TRBD1. The CDR3 extends over 16 amino acids. Germline CDR1 SQVTM, CDR2 ANQGSEA. V was clipped by 7 bases and J by 5 bases; unmatched bases: 17. Written as DNA, the CDR3 is TGCAGCGCTGTTTCCCCTGCAGGGGGCGCGGGAGATACGCAGTATTTT. Protein: CSAVSPAGGAGDTQYF.